This T cell receptor beta chain was obtained from a study of T cell repertoires in cytomegalovirus infection. TCRdb re-called the reads through MiXCR, storing one row per CDR3 protein. Of 55,000 to 70,000 distinct CDR3 sequences in the sample, approximately 36% are singletons; the top ten hold 70%. In regard to this clonotype: Its antigen is unidentified.

There are 14 residues in the CDR3. The V gene's germline CDR1 is SGHDT and CDR2 YYEEEE. Trimming shortened V by 0 bases and J by 5 bases, and 9 bases separated the two germline ends. The chain uses TRBV5-6 and TRBJ2-1; D tentatively reads TRBD1 or TRBD2 (5 bases each). The TCR originated in a human donor in good health (CMV status not recorded). Some clones in this sample may be carry-over from other donors' samples. The sample comprised PBMCs, sequenced either directly or after in vitro stimulation (not recorded which). CDR3 sequence: CASSLEMGHNEQFF. CDR3 sequence (DNA): TGTGCCAGCAGCTTGGAAATGGGACACAATGAGCAGTTCTTC.